The 10 T cell receptor beta chains given below trace back to one sample, sequenced in a study of cytomegalovirus exposure and HLA in healthy donors. The PCR employed 60 Vbeta primers together with 13 Jbeta primers. Sequenced by immunoSEQ multiplex PCR; TCRdb stores in-frame clones only, minus some. The sample holds hundreds of thousands of clones, 80% to 90% seen once. Sequencing input: PBMCs. All receptors derive from a woman younger than 35 in good health and CMV-seronegative.

V and J are TRBV29-1 and TRBJ1-2; 7 nucleotides agree with TRBD1. There are 14 residues in the CDR3. Germline values: CDR1 SQVTM, CDR2 ANQGSEA. After removal of 4 bases from V and 2 bases from J, the junction contained 7 bases not matched to a gene. The CDR3 spells CSVVPRQGNYGYTF. CDR3 coding DNA: TGCAGCGTTGTACCGAGACAGGGAAACTATGGCTACACCTTC.

The V gene is TRBV11-2, the J gene TRBJ2-5; 7 bases are a match to TRBD1. The CDR3 runs 13 residues. V lost 5 bases, J lost 5 bases, and 5 bases stayed unmatched. Germline CDR1 SGHAT, CDR2 FQNNGV. Written as DNA, the CDR3 is TGTGCCAGCAGCCTGGGACAGATGGAGACCCAGTACTTC. Encoded protein: CASSLGQMETQYF.

The chain joins TRBV19 to TRBJ1-4, with 11 bases that match TRBD1. The V segment lost 9 bases and the J segment 6 bases; nucleotides outside the gene matches: 6. The V gene's germline CDR1 is LNHDA and CDR2 SQIVND (reference sequence). The CDR3 spans 14 residues. CDR3 loop: CAREPGQGDEKLFF. The CDR3 DNA reads TGTGCCAGGGAACCGGGACAGGGGGATGAAAAACTGTTTTTT. Based on the CDR3 plus reference TRBV19 and TRBJ1-4, the full variable domain is DGGITQSPKYLFRKEGQNVTLSCEQNLNHDAMYWYRQDPGQGLRLIYYSQIVNDFQKGDIAEGYSVSREKKESFPLTVTSAQKNPTAFYLCAREPGQGDEKLFFGSGTQLSVL.

In its sample, this clone was seen a few times. This chain's CDR3 is CASSLTDPYGYTF. CDR3 DNA sequence: TGTGCCAGCAGCTTGACAGACCCCTATGGCTACACCTTC. The chain links TRBV5-4 to TRBJ1-2; no definite D call. The V gene's germline CDR1 is SGHNT and CDR2 YYREEE (reference sequence). This CDR3 is built from 13 residues. Trimming took off 1 base at V and 4 bases at J, with 8 bases between the two ends.

The chain joins TRBV7-6 to TRBJ2-7; the match to TRBD1 covers 11 bases. The germline CDR1 and CDR2 sequences are SGHVS and FNYEAQ. The CDR3 sequence is 16 residues long. The J segment lost 0 bases and the V segment lost 4 bases, leaving 5 bases of the junction unmatched. The CDR3 loop reads CASSSSGTGGSYEQYF. CDR3 bases: TGTGCCAGCAGCTCGTCCGGGACAGGGGGCTCCTACGAGCAGTACTTC. The whole variable domain, remainder taken from reference TRBV7-6 and TRBJ2-7, is GAGVSQSPRYKVTKRGQDVALRCDPISGHVSLYWYRQALGQGPEFLTYFNYEAQQDKSGLPNDRFSAERPEGSISTLTIQRTEQRDSAMYRCASSSSGTGGSYEQYFGPGTRLTVT.

Points on this clone: At one of its ends the junction is not consistent with the germline gene, which may arise from a read error. J is TRBJ2-3 and V is TRBV7-9, with 7 bases fitting TRBD1. The CDR3 length is 15 residues. Germline-derived CDR1 and CDR2 are SEHNR and FQNEAQ (reference sequence). In DNA, the CDR3 is TGTTCCAGCAGCTCCGGGACAGAGAGCACAGATACGCAGTATTTT. Amino acids: CSSSSGTESTDTQYF.

The chain is built from TRBV2 and TRBJ1-1; weak D call: TRBD1 (5 bases). V dropped 4 bases and J dropped 2 bases, with 8 bases sitting between them. Germline V gives CDR1 SNHLY, CDR2 FYNNEI. The CDR3 runs to 13 residues. CDR3 bases: TGTGCCAGCAGTGGGGGGGGAAACACTGAAGCTTTCTTT. This encodes CASSGGGNTEAFF.

The chain employs TRBV11-3 and TRBJ2-5; TRBD1 is a possible D gene (6 bases). V dropped 2 bases and J dropped 5 bases, with 12 bases sitting between them. Germline CDR1 and CDR2: SGHNT and YENEEA. The CDR3 consists of 14 residues. The CDR3 here is CASSLQGYQETQYF. The CDR3 nucleotides are TGTGCCAGCAGCTTACAGGGGTATCAGGAGACCCAGTACTTC.

This clone was counted a few times. This chain joins TRBV29-1 and TRBJ2-5, with TRBD2 matching over 8 bases. This CDR3 has 15 residues. The ends lost 7 bases at V and 5 bases at J; junction bases unmatched: 15. CDR1 SQVTM and CDR2 ANQGSEA come from the germline V gene. The DNA of the CDR3 is TGCAGCGGTCTCGATTCTAGCGGGCCCCGGGAGACCCAGTACTTC. Protein product: CSGLDSSGPRETQYF. Looking up the rest from reference TRBV29-1 and TRBJ2-5 gives the full variable domain: SAVISQKPSRDICQRGTSLTIQCQVDSQVTMMFWYRQQPGQSLTLIATANQGSEATYESGFVIDKFPISRPNLTFSTLTVSNMSPEDSSIYLCSGLDSSGPRETQYFGPGTRLLVL.

The chain has TRBV6-5 and TRBJ2-7; the match to TRBD1 covers 8 bases. After removal of 5 bases from V and 3 bases from J, the junction contained 9 bases not matched to a gene. The CDR3 has 15 amino acids. In germline, CDR1 is MNHEY, CDR2 SVGAGI. CDR3 in DNA: TGTGCCAGCAGTATCACCGGGACAGGCTTCTACGAGCAGTACTTC. This codes for CASSITGTGFYEQYF.